This entry is about one T cell receptor beta chain. The target antigen is unknown. This CDR3 comprises 15 residues. Germline lookup yields CDR1 SEHNR and CDR2 FQNEAQ (reference sequence). Trimming took 0 bases from V and 5 from J, leaving 13 bases between them. This specimen belongs to a study of beta chain features in type 1 diabetes. Broader study findings: For Type 1 diabetes patients, all four CD4+ subsets carried TCRB CDR3s that were moderately but significantly shorter.

The isolated RNA, all of it, was reverse transcribed, so expressed TCRB transcripts were what got sequenced. Naive, central memory and regulatory T cell samples produced a mean of approximately 4 million reads. Sequencing was performed with immunoSEQ multiplex PCR; in TCRdb, only in-frame clones are kept and a portion is missing. Among roughly 450,000 clones, more than 9.5% were seen once, and the ten largest hold about 0.042%. The sequence came from a woman aged 18 to 35 in good health. The genes are TRBV7-9 and TRBJ2-5; no clear D. The sequenced sample was naive CD4+ T cells from blood. In DNA form, the CDR3 reads TGTGCCAGCAGCTTAGCGGTGTGGGAAGGGGAGACCCAGTACTTC. Encoded protein: CASSLAVWEGETQYF.